This T cell receptor (beta chain) derives from a study of cytomegalovirus exposure and HLA in healthy donors. Study background: Clustering assigned around 77% of the roughly 380 genotyped donors to the Caucasian-associated ancestry cluster. Study-level findings and limits: The study carried out a later analysis of TCR beta sequences. It associated 15,000 to 20,000 of them with specific HLA alleles at a false discovery rate of 0.05. The majority of TCR sequences were rare, yet some public TCRs appeared in many donors. In a later analysis, an Asian-associated ancestry cluster reportedly showed fewer N-insertions than the roughly 710-donor mean.

In this sample, this clone turned up a few times. Its matching antigen is unknown. V was shortened by 3 bases and J by 1 base, with 13 bases between the two germline ends. This CDR3 is built from 15 residues. Germline lookup yields CDR1 ENHRY and CDR2 SYGVKD. The PCR ran on 60 Vbeta and 13 Jbeta primers. Clones were read by immunoSEQ multiplex PCR, and TCRdb kept only the in-frame ones, dropping some. The sample has more than 110,000 clones, approximately 73% seen once. The TCR was taken from a woman aged 40 to 50 in good health and CMV-seronegative. The V call is TRBV10-3, the J call TRBJ2-7, with a tentative D call TRBD2 (7 bases). The sample taken for sequencing was PBMCs. The CDR3 is CAISDEGRGSYEQYV. For the CDR3, the DNA is TGTGCCATCAGTGACGAGGGGAGGGGGTCCTACGAGCAGTACGTC.